This T cell receptor beta chain originates from a study of memory B cells and T cells in multiple sclerosis. Study-level results: Clone-set sizes differed between compartments, so shared clonotype counts needed normalization.

Worth noting for this clone: Its antigen is unidentified.

Stimulus-free culture yielded autoproliferating CFSE-dim and non-proliferating CFSE-high T cells, each sequenced separately. Replicate wells were pooled after six to seven days of stimulus-free culture of fewer than 65 million CFSE-labeled PBMCs. CFSE at around 0.51 uM labeled the PBMCs, which were then cultured unstimulated. V lost 1 base, J lost 5 bases, and 12 bases lay in between. Germline V lookup: CDR1 LGHNA, CDR2 YNFKEQ. This CDR3 is 14 amino acids long. The data were produced by immunoSEQ multiplex PCR, yet TCRdb's version contains in-frame clones alone and is incomplete. The table includes some 49,000 clones, approximately 80% detected once.

The sequence was collected from a human donor with multiple sclerosis. The V call is TRBV4-2, the J call TRBJ2-7, with D tentatively TRBD1 or TRBD2 (6 bases each). Specimen: PBMCs from blood kept in culture. Written as DNA, the CDR3 is TGTGCCAGCAGCCAAGTGACGGGGGCCCACGAGCAGTACTTC. Amino acids: CASSQVTGAHEQYF.